This T cell receptor (beta chain) was obtained from a study of immune evolution from preneoplasia to lung adenocarcinoma. The wider study: HLA loss of heterozygosity: over 5.5% AIS, around 16% MIA, 30% to 35% ADC, none AAH.

Patient tissue came from resections in Japan or China, 2014–2017. Premalignant or tumor cells were enriched by macro-dissection after pathologic assessment. CDR1 is LNHDA, CDR2 SQIVND, per germline (reference sequence). The length of the CDR3 is 15 residues. The J segment lost 5 bases and the V segment lost 5 bases, leaving 7 bases of the junction unmatched. Clones were read by immunoSEQ multiplex PCR, and TCRdb kept only the in-frame ones, dropping some. In the table there are about 14,000 clones, more than 80% of which are singletons. The clonotype comes from a person between 65 and 79 years old with lung adenocarcinoma. The chain employs TRBV19 and TRBJ1-4; 8 nucleotides match TRBD1. The specimen sequenced was FFPE minimally invasive lung adenocarcinoma tissue. CDR3 protein: CASSPLDRENEKLFF. The CDR3 DNA sequence: TGTGCCAGTAGTCCGCTGGACAGGGAAAATGAAAAACTGTTTTTT.